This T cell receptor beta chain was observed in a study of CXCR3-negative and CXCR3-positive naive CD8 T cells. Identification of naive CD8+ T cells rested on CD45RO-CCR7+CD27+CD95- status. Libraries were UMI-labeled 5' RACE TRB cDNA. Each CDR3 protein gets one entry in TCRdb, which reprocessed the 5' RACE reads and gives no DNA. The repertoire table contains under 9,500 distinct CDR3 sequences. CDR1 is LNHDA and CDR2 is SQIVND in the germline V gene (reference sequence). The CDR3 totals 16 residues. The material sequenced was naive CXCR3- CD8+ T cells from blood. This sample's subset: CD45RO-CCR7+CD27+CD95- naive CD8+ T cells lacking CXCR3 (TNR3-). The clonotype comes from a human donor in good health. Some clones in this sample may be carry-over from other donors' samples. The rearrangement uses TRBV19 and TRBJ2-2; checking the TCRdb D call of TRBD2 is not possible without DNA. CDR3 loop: CASSKIRLGDTGELFF.